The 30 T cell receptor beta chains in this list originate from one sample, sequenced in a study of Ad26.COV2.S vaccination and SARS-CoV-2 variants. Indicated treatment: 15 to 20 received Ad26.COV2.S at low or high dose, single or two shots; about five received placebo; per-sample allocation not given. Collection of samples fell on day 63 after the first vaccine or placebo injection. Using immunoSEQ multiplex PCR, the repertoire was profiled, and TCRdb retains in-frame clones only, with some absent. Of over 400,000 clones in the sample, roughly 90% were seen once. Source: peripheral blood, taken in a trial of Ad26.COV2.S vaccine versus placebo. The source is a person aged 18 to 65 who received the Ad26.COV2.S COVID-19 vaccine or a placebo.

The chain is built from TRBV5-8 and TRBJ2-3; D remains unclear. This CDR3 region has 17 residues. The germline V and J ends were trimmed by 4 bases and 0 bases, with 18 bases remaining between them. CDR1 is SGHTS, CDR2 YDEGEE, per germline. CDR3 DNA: TGTGCCAGCAGCCTTTACGGTTTGTGGGCTAGCACAGATACGCAGTATTTT. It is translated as CASSLYGLWASTDTQYF.

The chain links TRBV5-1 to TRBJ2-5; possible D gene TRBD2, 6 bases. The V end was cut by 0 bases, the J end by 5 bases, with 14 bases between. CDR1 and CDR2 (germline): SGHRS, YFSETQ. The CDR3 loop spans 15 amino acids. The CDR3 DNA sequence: TGCGCCAGCAGCTTGGGGAGGGAAAGGGGTGAGACCCAGTACTTC. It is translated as CASSLGRERGETQYF.

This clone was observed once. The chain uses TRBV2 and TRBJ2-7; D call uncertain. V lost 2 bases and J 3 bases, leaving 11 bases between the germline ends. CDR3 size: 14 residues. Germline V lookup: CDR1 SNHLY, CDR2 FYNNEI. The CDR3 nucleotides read TGTGCCAGCAGTGAATCGCGCGTCGACTACGAGCAGTACTTC. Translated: CASSESRVDYEQYF.

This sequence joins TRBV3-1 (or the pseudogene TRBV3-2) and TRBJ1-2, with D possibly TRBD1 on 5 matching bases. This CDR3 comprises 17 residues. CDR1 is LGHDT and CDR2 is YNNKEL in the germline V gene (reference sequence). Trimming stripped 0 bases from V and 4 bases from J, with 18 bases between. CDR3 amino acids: CASSQDKGRRRVYGYTF. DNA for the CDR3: TGTGCCAGCAGCCAAGATAAGGGGAGGAGGAGGGTCTATGGCTACACCTTC.

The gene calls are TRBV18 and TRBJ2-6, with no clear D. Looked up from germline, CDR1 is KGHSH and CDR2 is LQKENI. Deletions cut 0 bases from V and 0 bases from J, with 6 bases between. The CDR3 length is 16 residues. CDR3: CASSPPISSGANVLTF. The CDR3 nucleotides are TGTGCCAGCTCACCACCAATCAGCTCTGGGGCCAACGTCCTGACTTTC.

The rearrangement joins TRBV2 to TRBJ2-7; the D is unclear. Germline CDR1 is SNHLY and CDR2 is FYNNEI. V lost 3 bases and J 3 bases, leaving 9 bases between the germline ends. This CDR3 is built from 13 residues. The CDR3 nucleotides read TGTGCCAGCAGTGATCGGCGCAGCTACGAGCAGTACTTC. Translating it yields CASSDRRSYEQYF.

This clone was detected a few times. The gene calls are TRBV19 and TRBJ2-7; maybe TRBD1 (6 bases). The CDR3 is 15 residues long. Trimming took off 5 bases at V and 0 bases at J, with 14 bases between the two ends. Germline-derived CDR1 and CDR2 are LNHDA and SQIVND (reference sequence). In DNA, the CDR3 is TGTGCCAGTAGTTTCGGACAGTGGAGCTCCTACGAGCAGTACTTC. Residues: CASSFGQWSSYEQYF.

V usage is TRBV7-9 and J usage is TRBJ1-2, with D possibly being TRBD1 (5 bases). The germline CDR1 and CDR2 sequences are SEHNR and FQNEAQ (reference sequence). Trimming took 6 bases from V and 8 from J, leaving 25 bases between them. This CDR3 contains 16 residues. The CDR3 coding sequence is TGTGCCAGCAGACGTACCGGGGCACAGATGAGAGAGGGCTACACCTTC. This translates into CASRRTGAQMREGYTF.

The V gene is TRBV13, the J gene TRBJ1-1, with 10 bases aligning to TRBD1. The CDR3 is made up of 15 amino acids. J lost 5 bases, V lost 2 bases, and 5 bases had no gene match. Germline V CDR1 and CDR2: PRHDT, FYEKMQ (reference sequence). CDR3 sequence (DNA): TGTGCCAGCAGCTTATGGACAGGGGGAAGGACTGAAGCTTTCTTT. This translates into CASSLWTGGRTEAFF.

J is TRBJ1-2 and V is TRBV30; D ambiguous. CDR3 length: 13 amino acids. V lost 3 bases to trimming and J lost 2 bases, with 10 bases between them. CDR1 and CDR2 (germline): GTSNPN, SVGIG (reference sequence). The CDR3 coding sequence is TGTGCCTGGAGGCATCTCGCCAACTATGGCTACACCTTC. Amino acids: CAWRHLANYGYTF.

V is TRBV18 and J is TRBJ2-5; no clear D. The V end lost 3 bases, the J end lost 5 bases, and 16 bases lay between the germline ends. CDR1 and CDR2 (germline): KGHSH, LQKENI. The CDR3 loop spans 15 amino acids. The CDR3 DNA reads TGTGCCAGCTCACCGGTCTCTTCTGGTCGGGAGACCCAGTACTTC. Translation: CASSPVSSGRETQYF.

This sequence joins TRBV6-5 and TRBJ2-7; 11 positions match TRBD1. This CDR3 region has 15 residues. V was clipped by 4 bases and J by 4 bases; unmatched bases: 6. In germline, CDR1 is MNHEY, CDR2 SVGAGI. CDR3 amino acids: CASSSPGQGVYEQYF. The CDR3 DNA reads TGTGCCAGCAGTTCGCCGGGACAGGGGGTGTACGAGCAGTACTTC.

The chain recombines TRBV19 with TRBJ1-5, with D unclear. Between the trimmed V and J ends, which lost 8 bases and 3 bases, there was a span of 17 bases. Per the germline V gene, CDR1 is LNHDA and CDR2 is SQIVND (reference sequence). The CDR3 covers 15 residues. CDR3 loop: CASSPGLGNNQPQHF. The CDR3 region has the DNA TGTGCCAGTTCCCCGGGCCTAGGGAACAATCAGCCCCAGCATTTT.

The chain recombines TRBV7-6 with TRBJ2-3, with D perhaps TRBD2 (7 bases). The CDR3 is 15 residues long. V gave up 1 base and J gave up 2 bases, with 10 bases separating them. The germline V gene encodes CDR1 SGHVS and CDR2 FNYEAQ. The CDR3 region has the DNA TGTGCCAGCAGCTTAGGCGGGGGCGACACAGATACGCAGTATTTT. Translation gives CASSLGGGDTDTQYF.

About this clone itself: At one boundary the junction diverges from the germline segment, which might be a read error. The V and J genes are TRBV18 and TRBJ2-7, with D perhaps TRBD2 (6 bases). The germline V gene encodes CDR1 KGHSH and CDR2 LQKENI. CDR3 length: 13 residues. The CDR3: CASSPPGLYKQYF. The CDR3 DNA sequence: TGTGCCAGCTCACCACCGGGACTCTACAAGCAGTACTTC. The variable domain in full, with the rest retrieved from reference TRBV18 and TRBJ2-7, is NAGVMQNPRHLVRRRGQEARLRCSPMKGHSHVYWYRQLPEEGLKFMVYLQKENIIDESGMPKERFSAEFPKEGPSILRIQQVVRGDSAAYFCASSPPGLYKQYFGPGTRLTVT.

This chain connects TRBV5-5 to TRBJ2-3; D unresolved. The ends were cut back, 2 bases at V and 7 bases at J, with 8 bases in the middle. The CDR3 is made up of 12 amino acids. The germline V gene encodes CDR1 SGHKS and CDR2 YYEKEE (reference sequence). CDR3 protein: CASSFVLYTQYF. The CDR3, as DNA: TGTGCCAGCAGCTTTGTTTTGTATACGCAGTATTTT.

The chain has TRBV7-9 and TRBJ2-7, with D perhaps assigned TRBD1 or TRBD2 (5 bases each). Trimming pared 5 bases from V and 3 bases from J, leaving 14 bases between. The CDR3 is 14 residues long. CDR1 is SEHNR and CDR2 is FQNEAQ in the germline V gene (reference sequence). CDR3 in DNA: TGTGCCAGCAGCCGCGTGGGGGAGCTCTACGAGCAGTACTTC. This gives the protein CASSRVGELYEQYF. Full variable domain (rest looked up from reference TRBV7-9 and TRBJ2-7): DTGVSQNPRHKITKRGQNVTFRCDPISEHNRLYWYRQTLGQGPEFLTYFQNEAQLEKSRLLSDRFSAERPKGSFSTLEIQRTEQGDSAMYLCASSRVGELYEQYFGPGTRLTVT.

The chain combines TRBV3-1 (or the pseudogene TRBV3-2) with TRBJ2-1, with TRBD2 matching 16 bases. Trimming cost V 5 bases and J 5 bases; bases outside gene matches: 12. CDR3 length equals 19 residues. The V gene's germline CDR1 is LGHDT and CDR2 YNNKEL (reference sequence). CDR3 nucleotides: TGTGCCAGCAGCACCCCCGGGACTAGCGGGGGGGCCGGGGACAATGAGCAGTTCTTC. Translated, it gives CASSTPGTSGGAGDNEQFF.

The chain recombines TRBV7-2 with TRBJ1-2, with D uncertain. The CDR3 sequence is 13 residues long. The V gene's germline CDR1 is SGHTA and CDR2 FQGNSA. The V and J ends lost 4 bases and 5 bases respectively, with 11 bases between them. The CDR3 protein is CASSSFGPYGYTF. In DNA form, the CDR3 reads TGTGCCAGCAGCTCCTTCGGCCCATATGGCTACACCTTC.

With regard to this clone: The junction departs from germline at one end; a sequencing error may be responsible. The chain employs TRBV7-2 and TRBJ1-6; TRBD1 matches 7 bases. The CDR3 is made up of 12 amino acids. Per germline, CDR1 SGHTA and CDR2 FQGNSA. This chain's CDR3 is CASSLGDSRWGF. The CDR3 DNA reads TGTGCCAGCAGCTTAGGGGACAGCCGTTGGGGCTTT.

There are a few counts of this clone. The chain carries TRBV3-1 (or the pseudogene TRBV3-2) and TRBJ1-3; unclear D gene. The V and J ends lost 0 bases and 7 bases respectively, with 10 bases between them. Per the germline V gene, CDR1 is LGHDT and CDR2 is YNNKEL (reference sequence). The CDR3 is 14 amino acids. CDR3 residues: CASSQDIGWNTIYF. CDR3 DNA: TGTGCCAGCAGCCAAGATATCGGTTGGAACACCATATATTTT.

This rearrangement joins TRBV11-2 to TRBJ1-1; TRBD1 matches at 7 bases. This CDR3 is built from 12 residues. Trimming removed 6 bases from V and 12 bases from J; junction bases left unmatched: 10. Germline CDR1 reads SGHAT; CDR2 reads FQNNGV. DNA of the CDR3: TGTGCCAGCAGGACACTCGGACAGGCCCCTTTCTTT. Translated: CASRTLGQAPFF.

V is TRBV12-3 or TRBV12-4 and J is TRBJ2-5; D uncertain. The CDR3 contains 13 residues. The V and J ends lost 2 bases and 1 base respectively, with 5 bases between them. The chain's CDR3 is CASSLPSQETQYF. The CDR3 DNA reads TGTGCCAGCAGTTTACCCAGCCAAGAGACCCAGTACTTC.

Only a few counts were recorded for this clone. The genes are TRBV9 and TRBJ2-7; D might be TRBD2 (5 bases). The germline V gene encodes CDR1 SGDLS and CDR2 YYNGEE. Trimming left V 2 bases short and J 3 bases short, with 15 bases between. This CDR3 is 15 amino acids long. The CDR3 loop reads CASSVGVASIYEQYF. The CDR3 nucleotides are TGTGCCAGCAGCGTTGGTGTAGCTAGCATCTACGAGCAGTACTTC.

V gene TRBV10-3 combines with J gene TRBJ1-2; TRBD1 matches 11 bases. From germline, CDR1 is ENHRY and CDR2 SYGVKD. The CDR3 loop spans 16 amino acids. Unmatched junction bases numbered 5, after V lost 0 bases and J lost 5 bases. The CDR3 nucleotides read TGTGCCATCAGTGAGTCTATAGGGACAGGGGGATATGGCTACACCTTC. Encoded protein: CAISESIGTGGYGYTF.

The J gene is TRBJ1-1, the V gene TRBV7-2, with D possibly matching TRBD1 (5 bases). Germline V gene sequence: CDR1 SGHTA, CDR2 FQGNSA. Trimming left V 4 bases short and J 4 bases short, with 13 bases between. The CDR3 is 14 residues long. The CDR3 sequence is CASSSRGTATEAFF. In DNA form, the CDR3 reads TGTGCCAGCAGCTCGAGGGGAACGGCCACTGAAGCTTTCTTT.

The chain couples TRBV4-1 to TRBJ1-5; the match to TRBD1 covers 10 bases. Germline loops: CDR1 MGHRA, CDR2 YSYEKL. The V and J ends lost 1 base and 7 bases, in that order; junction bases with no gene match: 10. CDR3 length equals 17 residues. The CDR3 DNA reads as TGCGCCAGCAGCCAAGTTTGGCGGACAGGGGGTGGGCAGCCCCAGCATTTT. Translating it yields CASSQVWRTGGGQPQHF.

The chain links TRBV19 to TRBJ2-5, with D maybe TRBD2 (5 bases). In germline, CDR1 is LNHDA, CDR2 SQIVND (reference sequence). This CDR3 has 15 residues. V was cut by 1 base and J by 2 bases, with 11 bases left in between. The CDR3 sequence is CASSIGSGEQETQYF. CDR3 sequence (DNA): TGTGCCAGTAGTATAGGGTCCGGGGAACAAGAGACCCAGTACTTC.

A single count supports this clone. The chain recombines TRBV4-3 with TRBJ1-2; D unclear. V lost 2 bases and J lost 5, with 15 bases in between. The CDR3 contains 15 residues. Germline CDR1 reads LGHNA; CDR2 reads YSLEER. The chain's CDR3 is CASSQQRLGGYGYTF. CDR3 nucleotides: TGCGCCAGCAGCCAACAGAGGTTAGGCGGGTATGGCTACACCTTC.

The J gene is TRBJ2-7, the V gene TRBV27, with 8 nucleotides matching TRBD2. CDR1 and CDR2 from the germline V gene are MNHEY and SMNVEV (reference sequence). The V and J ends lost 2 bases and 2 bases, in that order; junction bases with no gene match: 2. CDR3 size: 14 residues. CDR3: CASSLLGGAYEQYF. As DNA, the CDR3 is TGTGCCAGCAGTTTACTCGGGGGGGCCTACGAGCAGTACTTC.